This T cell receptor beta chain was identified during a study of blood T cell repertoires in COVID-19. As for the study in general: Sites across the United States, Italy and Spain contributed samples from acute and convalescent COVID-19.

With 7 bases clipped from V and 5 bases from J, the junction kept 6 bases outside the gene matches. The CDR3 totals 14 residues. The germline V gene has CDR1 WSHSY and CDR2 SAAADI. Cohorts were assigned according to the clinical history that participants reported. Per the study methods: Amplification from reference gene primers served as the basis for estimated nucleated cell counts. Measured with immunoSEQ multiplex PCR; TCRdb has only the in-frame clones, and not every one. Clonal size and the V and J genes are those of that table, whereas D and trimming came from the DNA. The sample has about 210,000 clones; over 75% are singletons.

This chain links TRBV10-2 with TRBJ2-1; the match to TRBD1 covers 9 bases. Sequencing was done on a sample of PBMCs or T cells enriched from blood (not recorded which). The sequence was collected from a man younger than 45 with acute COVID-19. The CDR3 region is CASMRTGANNEQFF. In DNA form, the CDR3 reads TGCGCCAGCATGAGGACAGGGGCCAACAATGAGCAGTTCTTC.